This entry features one T cell receptor beta chain sequence. Its antigen is unidentified. Libraries were prepared by immunoSEQ multiplex PCR; TCRdb keeps only in-frame clonotypes and omits some of them. Of 150,000 to 200,000 clones listed, approximately 89% are singletons. The source of the sample is a study of T cell responses to AZD1222 COVID-19 vaccine. Germline lookup yields CDR1 LGHNA and CDR2 YSLEER. CDR3 length: 15 residues. Trimming pared 1 base from V and 4 bases from J, leaving 13 bases between. Study results and caveats: Just a handful of people given AZD1222 tested seropositive at baseline. Repertoire sampling occurred only after the peak T cell response. Donors in the cohort were predominantly white British and more often female, and clonal diversity was possibly underestimated.

The chain recombines TRBV4-3 with TRBJ1-1, with unresolved D. This receptor was taken from an adult who received the AZD1222 COVID-19 vaccine. This sample comprised peripheral blood, obtained 28 days after the second AZD1222 dose. The CDR3 sequence: CASSQVYDQSTEAFF. In DNA form, the CDR3 reads TGCGCCAGCAGCCAAGTTTATGATCAGAGCACTGAAGCTTTCTTT.